These 18 T cell receptor beta chains were all obtained from the same sample, sequenced in a study of T cell changes during pregnancy in multiple sclerosis. Some clones are missing from TCRdb's copy, which holds only in-frame ones; the method was immunoSEQ multiplex PCR. The table lists tens of thousands of clones, around 89% of them singletons. Sequencing was performed on CD4+ T cells from peripheral blood mononuclear cells, taken in the first trimester of pregnancy. These receptors came from a female donor in good health, enrolled as a control in a pregnancy study.

J is TRBJ2-1 and V is TRBV4-1; tentative D call: TRBD2 (5 bases). Germline values: CDR1 MGHRA, CDR2 YSYEKL. Trimming left V 3 bases short and J 0 bases short, with 18 bases between. The CDR3 sequence is 18 residues long. Here the CDR3 reads CASSHVGLLISSYNEQFF. The CDR3 DNA reads TGCGCCAGCAGCCACGTAGGACTCCTTATCAGCTCCTACAATGAGCAGTTCTTC.

This clone appeared a single time. The chain is built from TRBV5-1 and TRBJ1-6; D is unclear. The V end was cut by 4 bases, the J end by 7 bases, with 12 bases between. Looked up from germline, CDR1 is SGHRS and CDR2 is YFSETQ. The CDR3 spans 14 residues. The DNA for the CDR3 is TGCGCCAGCAGCCCCTTAGACGGGAATTCACCCCTCCACTTT. As protein: CASSPLDGNSPLHF. Combining the CDR3 with reference TRBV5-1 and TRBJ1-6 gives the whole variable domain KAGVTQTPRYLIKTRGQQVTLSCSPISGHRSVSWYQQTPGQGLQFLFEYFSETQRNKGNFPGRFSGRQFSNSRSEMNVSTLELGDSALYLCASSPLDGNSPLHFGNGTRLTVT.

The gene calls are TRBV28 and TRBJ2-1; no reliable D call. This CDR3 region has 14 residues. Trimming took 2 bases from V and 4 from J, leaving 9 bases between them. The germline V gene has CDR1 MDHEN and CDR2 SYDVKM. DNA for the CDR3: TGTGCCAGCAGTTTAGCGAGCATTTACAATGAGCAGTTCTTC. Amino acid sequence: CASSLASIYNEQFF.

The chain carries TRBV2 and TRBJ2-1, with 11 bases fitting TRBD2. Germline CDR1 SNHLY, CDR2 FYNNEI. The junction had 5 bases not matched to a gene; V was cut back by 6 bases and J by 4 bases. The CDR3 covers 15 residues. In DNA, the CDR3 is TGTGCCAGCAGCCCCGGGACTAGCGGTTACAATGAGCAGTTCTTC. This gives the protein CASSPGTSGYNEQFF. The full variable domain, in which reference TRBV2 and TRBJ2-1 provide the parts outside the CDR3, is EPEVTQTPSHQVTQMGQEVILRCVPISNHLYFYWYRQILGQKVEFLVSFYNNEISEKSEIFDDQFSVERPDGSNFTLKIRSTKLEDSAMYFCASSPGTSGYNEQFFGPGTRLTVL.

This clone was recorded only once. This sequence joins TRBV19 and TRBJ1-3; D possibly corresponds to TRBD1 (6 bases). This CDR3 spans 14 amino acids. The ends were cut back, 5 bases at V and 7 bases at J, with 15 bases in the middle. Germline V lookup: CDR1 LNHDA, CDR2 SQIVND (reference sequence). As DNA, the CDR3 is TGTGCCAGTAGTCGGACAGTCTTGGGGAACACCATATATTTT. This codes for CASSRTVLGNTIYF.

The rearrangement joins TRBV7-2 to TRBJ2-7; D uncertain. From germline, CDR1 is SGHTA and CDR2 FQGNSA. The CDR3 loop spans 13 amino acids. Between the trimmed V and J ends, which lost 4 bases and 7 bases, there was a span of 14 bases. The CDR3 is CASSSRVPREQYF. CDR3 coding DNA: TGTGCCAGCAGCTCCCGGGTCCCTCGGGAGCAGTACTTC.

J is TRBJ1-2 and V is TRBV5-4, with 7 bases lining up with TRBD1. V was clipped by 3 bases and J by 4 bases; unmatched bases: 6. This CDR3 has 14 residues. CDR1 and CDR2 (germline): SGHNT, YYREEE (reference sequence). The CDR3 coding sequence is TGTGCCAGCAGCTCAGGGACAGCCTCCTATGGCTACACCTTC. Translation: CASSSGTASYGYTF.

This chain joins TRBV7-2 and TRBJ2-1, with 8 bases matching TRBD1. CDR1 and CDR2 (germline): SGHTA, FQGNSA. After removal of 1 base from V and 9 bases from J, the junction contained 5 bases not matched to a gene. The CDR3 spans 14 residues. DNA for the CDR3: TGTGCCAGCAGCTTAGGACAGGGGAGAGGTGAGCAGTTCTTC. As protein: CASSLGQGRGEQFF.

The V gene is TRBV30, the J gene TRBJ1-2, with a possible D match to TRBD1 (5 bases). Germline CDR1 is GTSNPN and CDR2 is SVGIG (reference sequence). The CDR3 has 15 amino acids. The V end lost 5 bases, the J end lost 7 bases, and 23 bases lay between the germline ends. CDR3 DNA sequence: TGTGCCTGGGGCGAGCTGGGGCTTACCATCGGTGGCTACACCTTC. Amino acids: CAWGELGLTIGGYTF.

The chain employs TRBV28 and TRBJ1-1; D perhaps matches TRBD1 (5 bases). Germline V gene lookup returns CDR1 MDHEN and CDR2 SYDVKM. The CDR3 runs 18 residues. V lost 8 bases to trimming and J lost 1 base, with 26 bases between them. The CDR3 region is CASPPTTVTSSRNTEAFF. CDR3 DNA: TGTGCCAGCCCCCCTACGACAGTGACATCCTCTAGGAACACTGAAGCTTTCTTT. Variable domain in full (rest from reference TRBV28 and TRBJ1-1): DVKVTQSSRYLVKRTGEKVFLECVQDMDHENMFWYRQDPGLGLRLIYFSYDVKMKEKGDIPEGYSVSREKKERFSLILESASTNQTSMYLCASPPTTVTSSRNTEAFFGQGTRLTVV.

This clone was observed once. This CDR3 reads CASSYHGIGEFNEQFF. In nucleotides, the CDR3 is TGTGCCAGCAGTTACCACGGGATTGGCGAATTCAATGAGCAGTTCTTC. The chain uses TRBV6-5 and TRBJ2-1, with D tentatively TRBD2 (5 bases). The CDR3 consists of 16 residues. V lost 2 bases and J lost 6, with 17 bases in between. CDR1 and CDR2 (germline): MNHEY, SVGAGI.

The chain joins TRBV19 to TRBJ1-1; 7 bases are shared with TRBD1. CDR1 is LNHDA and CDR2 is SQIVND in the germline V gene (reference sequence). Trimming took 7 bases from V and 1 from J; bases not matched to a gene: 6. The CDR3 spans 14 residues. The CDR3 DNA is TGTGCCAGTAAAAAGACAGGGCAGAACACTGAAGCTTTCTTT. Its translation is CASKKTGQNTEAFF. The full variable domain, completed using reference TRBV19 and TRBJ1-1, is DGGITQSPKYLFRKEGQNVTLSCEQNLNHDAMYWYRQDPGQGLRLIYYSQIVNDFQKGDIAEGYSVSREKKESFPLTVTSAQKNPTAFYLCASKKTGQNTEAFFGQGTRLTVV.

This sequence joins TRBV10-3 and TRBJ1-6; the match to TRBD1 covers 7 bases. The CDR3 totals 14 residues. Looked up from germline, CDR1 is ENHRY and CDR2 is SYGVKD. V was clipped by 8 bases and J by 5 bases; unmatched bases: 6. DNA of the CDR3: TGTGCCATCCGAAGGGACAGAGATAATTCACCCCTCCACTTT. Its translation: CAIRRDRDNSPLHF.

This chain links TRBV11-2 with TRBJ2-3; a weak D match, TRBD1 (5 bases). CDR1 and CDR2 from the germline V gene are SGHAT and FQNNGV. This CDR3 is 17 amino acids long. With 0 bases removed from V and 1 base from J, the gap between germline ends came to 14 bases. CDR3 sequence (DNA): TGTGCCAGCAGCTTAGAGGTTTGGGGCTGGGGCACAGATACGCAGTATTTT. Translated: CASSLEVWGWGTDTQYF.

The gene calls are TRBV11-2 and TRBJ1-3; tentatively, D is TRBD1 (6 bases). Germline loops: CDR1 SGHAT, CDR2 FQNNGV. Trimming pared 5 bases from V and 7 bases from J, leaving 12 bases between. The CDR3 length is 13 residues. The CDR3 DNA reads as TGTGCCAGCAGCACAGGGTTAGGTAACACCATATATTTT. Encoded protein: CASSTGLGNTIYF.

The chain links TRBV29-1 to TRBJ1-2, with D tentatively TRBD1 (5 bases). The CDR3 has 13 residues. The germline V and J ends were trimmed by 6 bases and 0 bases, with 11 bases remaining between them. The V gene's germline CDR1 is SQVTM and CDR2 ANQGSEA. The CDR3 here is CSVLRESNYGYTF. As DNA, the CDR3 is TGCAGCGTACTCAGGGAATCTAACTATGGCTACACCTTC.

The count of this clone is one. The gene calls are TRBV27 and TRBJ1-5; D is perhaps TRBD1 (6 bases). Trimming removed 6 bases at V and 1 base at J, with 13 bases between. Germline V gives CDR1 MNHEY, CDR2 SMNVEV (reference sequence). The CDR3 sequence is 15 residues long. Here the CDR3 reads CASRTQGLSNQPQHF. CDR3 coding DNA: TGTGCCAGCAGGACACAGGGCCTCAGCAATCAGCCCCAGCATTTT.

The chain links TRBV11-2 to TRBJ2-5; possible D gene TRBD2, 7 bases. The V gene's germline CDR1 is SGHAT and CDR2 FQNNGV. V gave up 11 bases and J gave up 4 bases, with 26 bases separating them. The CDR3 consists of 16 residues. The CDR3 is CAGRDPWRGRGETQYF. Written as DNA, the CDR3 is TGTGCCGGACGCGACCCTTGGCGGGGGCGGGGAGAGACCCAGTACTTC.